This TCR beta chain derives from a study of shared clonotypes between healthy human individuals (dated by TCRdb to the early 2020s). Regarding the study in general: Three men and a couple of women, aged 18 to 49 years, made up the cohort. For each donor, three plates each were used for CD4 naive and CD4 memory, two plates were used for CD8 naive, and one plate was used for CD8 memory. To estimate repertoire size and how much clonotypes are shared between individuals, the study performed deep sequencing of blood TCR repertoires from roughly five healthy adults. To increase sequencing depth and limit assay-specific biases, different laboratories used diverse techniques to prepare libraries and sequence TCR repertoires. Per donor, leukapheresis produced somewhere between about 0.85 and 9.5 billion PBMCs.

V loses 4 bases of germline sequence and J loses 7 bases, and the interval between the two ends is 14 bases. The germline V gene (reference sequence) sets CDR1 to MNHEY and CDR2 to SMNVEV. Including the terminal cysteine and phenylalanine, the CDR3 comprises 13 residues. CDR3 DNA is the only sequence kept; it has 39 bases, read in frame from the first base. The donors were healthy, HIV-negative adults who had no recently reported acute infections or vaccinations. Only Caucasian adults living in Nashville, Tennessee, USA were represented among the donors. CD4+ T cells were enriched by magnetic negative selection, after which naive cells were positively selected on CD45RA and the negative fraction was taken as the memory subset. After blood collection by leukapheresis, PBMCs were isolated using Ficoll-Histopaque density gradient centrifugation and then cryopreserved in the vapor phase of liquid nitrogen. Analytical flow cytometry was used to check the purity and quantity of every magnetically sorted T cell population. Genomic DNA was isolated from each sorted fraction and quantified by UV absorbance on a Nanodrop 2000c.

A remark on this clone: The specificity of this receptor is unknown. No much larger clone exists at a distance of one base, and base qualities are not known.

Study-level results and caveats: Larger estimated clonotype richness was generally found for naive subsets than for memory subsets. Incomplete sequencing was indicated by rarefaction of sorted-subset datasets, despite the large sequencing depth. Higher generation probabilities were observed for clonotypes shared by all four sorted-subset donors than for non-shared clonotypes. When a handful of donors were compared, the shared fraction of clonotypes was approximately 5% for naive CD4, approximately 3.3% for naive CD8, 2.3% for memory CD4, and 0.4% for memory CD8. Sampling was restricted to blood, and TCR repertoires in tissue are likely to differ from TCR repertoires in blood. Based on pairwise subsampling, the degree of clonotype sharing among donors was expected to be affected by sequencing depth. The genetic and exposure-history diversity represented was limited by the small number of donors.

Using the deep immunoSEQ assay, TCR CDR3 regions were amplified from genomic DNA by multiplex PCR. Extracted genomic DNA from each cell subset was spread evenly across all wells of several immunoSEQ 96-well plates, with each plate serving as a replicate. Each replicate PCR for sorted subsets received about 200 ng genomic DNA, equal to roughly 33,000 T cell genomes. Purified libraries were quantified with a Qubit 3.0 fluorometer, sized on a Bioanalyzer 2100, and re-quantified with the KAPA Library Quantification kit. A separate single-read 150-cycle Illumina NextSeq 550 flow cell was used to sequence each immunoSEQ 96-well plate. Turning to the authors' computational methods: Because the immunoSEQ output included only junctional sequences and no quality scores, the filtering could not be the same as the filtering used for full-length reads. Sequences were annotated with PyIR, a Python wrapper for IgBLAST v1.9, using IMGT germline references to assign V/J genes and CDR3. Reads were removed for weak V/J assignments (E-value above 1e-6), missing CDR3, stop codons, out-of-frame junctions, or ambiguous translated residues. V3J clonotypes were defined as sequences sharing an identical inferred V gene, J gene, and CDR3 amino acid sequence. To compute the percentage overlap between repertoires, the number of shared unique clonotypes was divided by the size of the smaller repertoire. Three approaches were used to assess repertoire richness: RTK rarefaction, the Chao1 estimator, and Recon v2.1 estimates of unobserved clonotypes. Generation probabilities for all TCRbeta clonotypes obtained by the gDNA method from a handful of donors were computed using OLGA. The immuneACCESS repertoire file appears here via TCRdb, limited to in-frame rearrangements. These files lack a portion of the clones; in checked studies, under half of the deficit traces to unresolved V genes, and the cause of the others is not known. Clone size and the V and J calls come from that table; the DNA yielded D and trimming. Recorded for this sample are about 1 million clones; about three quarters of them occurred a single time. Around 1.5% of the sample comes from the top ten.

The specimen sequenced was memory CD4+ T cells sorted from blood. The cell subset or site label, as the study defines it: CD45RA-negative fraction. The V and J genes are TRBV27 and TRBJ2-7, with no D gene named confidently. This clonotype originated in a man aged 18-30 years in good health. CDR3 loop: CASSSLVGGEQYF. The DNA is as follows: TGTGCCAGCAGTTCCCTAGTAGGTGGAGAGCAGTACTTC.